One and the same sample provided the 10 T cell receptor beta chains below, sequenced in a study of radiation and T cells in renal cell carcinoma. The time point denotes: baseline pretreatment blood. The treatment was: 15 Gy SBRT to primary tumor, nephrectomy 4 weeks later. Repertoires were generated with immunoSEQ multiplex PCR, while TCRdb's copy carries only in-frame clones and drops some. This table has 110,000 to 150,000 clones, 70% to 90% appearing once. The sample was blood, taken from a patient whose treatment included radiotherapy and nephrectomy. These receptors all stem from a woman aged 45 to 65 with renal cell carcinoma.

Comments on this clone: Other DNA sequences in this sample translate to the same CDR3. The rearrangement joins TRBV10-1 to TRBJ2-7, with D hard to call. Trimming removed 3 bases from V and 3 bases from J, with 6 bases in between. Germline V gene sequence: CDR1 WNHNN, CDR2 SYGVQD (reference sequence). The CDR3 runs to 12 residues. CDR3 sequence reads: CASSDRVYEQYF. Here the CDR3 DNA reads TGCGCCAGCAGTGACCGAGTCTACGAGCAGTACTTC.

The rearrangement links TRBV5-1 to TRBJ1-3; weak D call: TRBD1 (5 bases). CDR1 is SGHRS and CDR2 is YFSETQ in the germline V gene. The length of the CDR3 is 14 residues. Trimming pared 3 bases from V and 4 bases from J, leaving 11 bases between. The CDR3 spells CASSSTVPGNTIYF. The CDR3 DNA is TGCGCCAGCAGCTCGACAGTTCCCGGAAACACCATATATTTT.

The gene calls are TRBV18 and TRBJ1-2, with a tentative D call TRBD1 (5 bases). Trimming stripped 5 bases from V and 1 base from J, with 14 bases between. CDR3 length: 15 amino acids. In germline, CDR1 is KGHSH, CDR2 LQKENI. This chain's CDR3 is CASSLTEILNYGYTF. CDR3 coding DNA: TGTGCCAGCTCATTGACAGAGATCCTTAACTATGGCTACACCTTC.

The chain recombines TRBV15 with TRBJ1-2; 9 nucleotides agree with TRBD1. Germline V gene sequence: CDR1 LNHNV, CDR2 YYDKDF (reference sequence). This CDR3 has 16 residues. Losses at the gene ends were 2 bases for V and 2 bases for J; bases not matched to a gene: 6. The CDR3 DNA reads as TGTGCCACCAGCAGAAACCCTGGGACAGGGAACTATGGCTACACCTTC. As protein: CATSRNPGTGNYGYTF.

The chain links TRBV21-1 to TRBJ2-3; the DNA was not compared with TRBD2, the D call given in the table. TRBV21-1 is assigned pseudogene status. This CDR3 contains 16 residues. CDR3 amino acids: CASSKAELIPTDTQYF. The CDR3 DNA reads as TGTGCCAGCAGCAAAGCGGAGTTGATTCCCACAGATACGCAGTATTTT.

The chain combines TRBV7-2 with TRBJ1-1; D not resolved. CDR3 length: 14 residues. Trimming took 3 bases from V and 8 from J, leaving 16 bases between them. Germline V gene lookup returns CDR1 SGHTA and CDR2 FQGNSA. The CDR3 loop is CASSLSRSALEAFF. For the CDR3, the DNA is TGTGCCAGCAGCTTGTCTCGCTCTGCTCTGGAAGCTTTCTTT.

V usage is TRBV25-1 and J usage is TRBJ1-2; the D gene is possibly TRBD1 (5 bases). The CDR3 has 17 amino acids. V lost 10 bases to trimming and J lost 8 bases, with 32 bases between them. Germline loops: CDR1 MGHDK, CDR2 SYGVNS. The CDR3 bases are TGTGCCACCCTCTCGGGGCAGGACTACCTTTTTTTGAGAGGCTACACCTTC. This sequence encodes CATLSGQDYLFLRGYTF.

The V call is TRBV19, the J call TRBJ2-7, with unresolved D. The V and J ends lost 1 base and 1 base respectively, with 17 bases between them. The germline gives CDR1 LNHDA, CDR2 SQIVND (reference sequence). The CDR3 totals 17 residues. CDR3 sequence: CASSIAPTGWGSYEQYF. As DNA, the CDR3 is TGTGCCAGTAGTATAGCCCCCACCGGCTGGGGTTCCTACGAGCAGTACTTC.

The chain carries TRBV7-2 and TRBJ1-2, with 7 bases that match TRBD1. This CDR3 is 13 amino acids long. Germline V CDR1 and CDR2: SGHTA, FQGNSA. The V segment lost 5 bases and the J segment 7 bases; nucleotides outside the gene matches: 7. The CDR3 coding sequence is TGTGCCAGCAGCATAGACAGGGATGGTGGCTACACCTTC. Amino acids: CASSIDRDGGYTF.

The V gene is TRBV18, the J gene TRBJ1-5; unclear D gene. The germline V gene encodes CDR1 KGHSH and CDR2 LQKENI. The V end was cut by 2 bases, the J end by 3 bases, with 5 bases between. The CDR3 sequence is 13 residues long. CDR3 nucleotides: TGTGCCAGCTCACCAGGGAACAATCAGCCCCAGCATTTT. Its protein product is CASSPGNNQPQHF.